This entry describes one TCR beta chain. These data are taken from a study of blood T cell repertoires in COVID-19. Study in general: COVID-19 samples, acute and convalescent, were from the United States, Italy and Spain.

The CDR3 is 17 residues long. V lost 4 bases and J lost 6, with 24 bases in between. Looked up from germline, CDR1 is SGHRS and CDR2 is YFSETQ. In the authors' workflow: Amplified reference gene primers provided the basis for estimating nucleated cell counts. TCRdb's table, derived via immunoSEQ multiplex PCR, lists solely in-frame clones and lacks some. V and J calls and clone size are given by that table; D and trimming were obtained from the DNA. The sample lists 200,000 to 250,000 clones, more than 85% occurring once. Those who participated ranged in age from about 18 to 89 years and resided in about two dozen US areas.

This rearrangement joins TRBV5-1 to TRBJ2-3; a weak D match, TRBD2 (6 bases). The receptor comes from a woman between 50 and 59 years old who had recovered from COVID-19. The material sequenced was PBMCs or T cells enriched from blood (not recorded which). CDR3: CASSARGSGAGSDTQYF. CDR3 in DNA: TGCGCCAGCAGCGCCCGGGGGTCTGGAGCAGGGTCGGATACGCAGTATTTT.